The next 3 T cell receptor beta chains were all read from a single sample in a study of blood T cells in healthy people across ages. For the second PCR, which ran for roughly 7 to 11 cycles, a sample-barcoded 5' primer and a J-beta primer mix were used. TCRdb reprocessed the 5' RACE reads with MiXCR, giving one entry per CDR3 protein. Of hundreds of thousands of distinct CDR3 sequences listed, more than 40% are singletons. The specimen sequenced was blood. Receptors were obtained from a woman aged 60-75 years in good health.

The chain uses TRBV18 and TRBJ2-4, with D perhaps matching TRBD1 (6 bases). Between the trimmed V and J ends, which lost 0 bases and 15 bases, there was a span of 24 bases. The CDR3 runs to 16 residues. Germline CDR1 is KGHSH and CDR2 is LQKENI. CDR3 residues: CASSPPWSQGSYERYF. CDR3 in DNA: TGTGCCAGCTCACCACCCTGGTCACAGGGATCCTACGAGCGGTACTTC. The whole variable domain, remainder taken from reference TRBV18 and TRBJ2-4, is NAGVMQNPRHLVRRRGQEARLRCSPMKGHSHVYWYRQLPEEGLKFMVYLQKENIIDESGMPKERFSAEFPKEGPSILRIQQVVRGDSAAYFCASSPPWSQGSYERYFGAGTRLSVL.

DNA for the CDR3: TGTGCCAGCAGCCCGCCTTTTCGCGAGCAGTACTTC. Amino acids: CASSPPFREQYF. The V gene is TRBV14, the J gene TRBJ2-7, with D unresolved. V gave up 4 bases and J gave up 6 bases, with 10 bases separating them. This CDR3 is 12 amino acids long. CDR1 and CDR2 (germline): SGHDN, FVKESK.

The V and J genes are TRBV5-4 and TRBJ2-7; 10 nucleotides match TRBD2. CDR1 is SGHNT, CDR2 YYREEE, per germline (reference sequence). Trimming at V came to 4 bases and at J to 0 bases, leaving 7 bases not matched to a gene. This CDR3 spans 16 amino acids. The CDR3 protein is CASSRQSGRDSYEQYF. The CDR3 bases are TGTGCCAGCAGCCGACAAAGCGGGAGGGACTCCTACGAGCAGTACTTC. The whole variable domain, remainder taken from reference TRBV5-4 and TRBJ2-7, is ETGVTQSPTHLIKTRGQQVTLRCSSQSGHNTVSWYQQALGQGPQFIFQYYREEENGRGNFPPRFSGLQFPNYSSELNVNALELDDSALYLCASSRQSGRDSYEQYFGPGTRLTVT.